This TCR beta chain was sequenced for a study of shared clonotypes between healthy human individuals. Measured with immunoSEQ multiplex PCR; TCRdb has only the in-frame clones, and not every one. The table lists roughly 2.4 million clones, approximately 96% of them singletons. Germline CDR1 is SGHNT and CDR2 is YYREEE (reference sequence). V was trimmed by 3 bases and J by 2 bases, leaving 12 bases between them. The CDR3 runs to 14 residues. Specimen: naive CD4+ T cells sorted from blood. Subset reported: CD45RA+ positively selected. This receptor was identified in a man between 18 and 29 years old in good health. The V call is TRBV5-4, the J call TRBJ2-7; D gene uncertain. CDR3 bases: TGTGCCAGCAGCTCGATGACAACCACCTACGAGCAGTACTTC. It codes for CASSSMTTTYEQYF.